This T cell receptor beta chain appears in the sequencing data of a study of human T cells and chemical hapten exposure. Overall study: Slight volume differences across pooled libraries mainly accounted for varying per-sample TCR yields.

The time point denotes: pre-sensitization, week 0. Sample treatment: therapeutic diphenylcyclopropenone sensitization with weekly scalp DPC. As originally analysed: Sample-level TCR yields exhibited a median of approximately 96,000, with a range of roughly 23,224 to 750,000. TCRdb called the RACE reads again in MiXCR, with one record for every CDR3 protein. The V and J calls reflect TCRdb's pipeline rather than the authors' work. The sample has around 260,000 distinct CDR3 sequences, 7.5% to 10% seen once; the top ten hold about 2.1%. The CDR3 totals 15 residues. V lost 4 bases and J 4 bases, leaving 14 bases between the germline ends.

The material was whole blood, obtained in connection with sensitization to the hapten diphenylcyclopropenone (DPC). The J gene is TRBJ2-1, the V gene TRBV12-3 or TRBV12-4; no clear D. The TCR sequence derives from a woman aged 40 to 50 with alopecia areata. Some clones in this sample may be carry-over from other donors' samples. This chain's CDR3 is CASSWAAGRYNEQFF. The DNA of the CDR3 is TGTGCCAGCAGTTGGGCGGCAGGCCGTTACAATGAGCAGTTCTTC.